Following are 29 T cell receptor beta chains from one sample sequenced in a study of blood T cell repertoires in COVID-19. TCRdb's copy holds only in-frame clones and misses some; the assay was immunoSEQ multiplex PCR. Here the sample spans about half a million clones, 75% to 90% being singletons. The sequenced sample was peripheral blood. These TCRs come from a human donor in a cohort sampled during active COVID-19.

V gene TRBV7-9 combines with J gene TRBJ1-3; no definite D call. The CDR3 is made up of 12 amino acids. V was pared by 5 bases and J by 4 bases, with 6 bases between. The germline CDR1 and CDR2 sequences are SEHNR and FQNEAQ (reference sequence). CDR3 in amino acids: CASSPGGNTIYF. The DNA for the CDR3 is TGTGCCAGCAGCCCCGGGGGAAACACCATATATTTT.

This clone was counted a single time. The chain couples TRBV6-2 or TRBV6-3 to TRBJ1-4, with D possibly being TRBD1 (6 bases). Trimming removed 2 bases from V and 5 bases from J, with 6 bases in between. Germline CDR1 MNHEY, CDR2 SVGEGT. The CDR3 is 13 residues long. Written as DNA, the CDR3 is TGTGCCAGCAGTTACCAGGGGAATGAAAAACTGTTTTTT. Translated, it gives CASSYQGNEKLFF.

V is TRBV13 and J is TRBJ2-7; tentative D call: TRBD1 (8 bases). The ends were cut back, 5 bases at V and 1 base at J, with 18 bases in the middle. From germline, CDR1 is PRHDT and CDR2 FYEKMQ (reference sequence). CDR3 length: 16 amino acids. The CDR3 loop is CASSPGRTGLSYEQYF. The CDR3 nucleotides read TGTGCCAGCAGCCCCGGGAGGACAGGGCTTTCCTACGAGCAGTACTTC.

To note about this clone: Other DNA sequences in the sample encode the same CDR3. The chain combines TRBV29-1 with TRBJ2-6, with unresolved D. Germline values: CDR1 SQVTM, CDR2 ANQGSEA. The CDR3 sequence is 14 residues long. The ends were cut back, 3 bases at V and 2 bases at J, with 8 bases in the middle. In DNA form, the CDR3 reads TGCAGCGTTGACCGAGGTGCTGGGGCCAACGTCCTGACTTTC. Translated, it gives CSVDRGAGANVLTF.

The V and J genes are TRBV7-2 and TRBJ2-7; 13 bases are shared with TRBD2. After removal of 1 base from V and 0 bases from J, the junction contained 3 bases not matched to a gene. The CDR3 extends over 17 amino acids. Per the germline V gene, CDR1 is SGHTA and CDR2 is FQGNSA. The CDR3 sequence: CASSLGLAGGPSYEQYF. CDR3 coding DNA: TGTGCCAGCAGCTTAGGACTAGCGGGAGGTCCCTCCTACGAGCAGTACTTC.

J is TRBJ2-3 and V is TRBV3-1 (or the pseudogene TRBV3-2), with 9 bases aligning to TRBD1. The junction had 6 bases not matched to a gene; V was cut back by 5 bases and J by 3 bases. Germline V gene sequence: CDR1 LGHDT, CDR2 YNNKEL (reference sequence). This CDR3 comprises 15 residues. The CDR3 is CASSGQGQGTDTQYF. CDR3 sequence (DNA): TGTGCCAGCAGCGGACAGGGACAGGGTACAGATACGCAGTATTTT.

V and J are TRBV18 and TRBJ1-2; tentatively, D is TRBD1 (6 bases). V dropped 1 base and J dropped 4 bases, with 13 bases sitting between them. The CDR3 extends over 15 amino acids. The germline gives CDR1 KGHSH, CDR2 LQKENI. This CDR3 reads CASSPQQGESYGYTF. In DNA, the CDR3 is TGTGCCAGCTCACCACAACAGGGTGAATCCTATGGCTACACCTTC. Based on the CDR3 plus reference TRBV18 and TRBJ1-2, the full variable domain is NAGVMQNPRHLVRRRGQEARLRCSPMKGHSHVYWYRQLPEEGLKFMVYLQKENIIDESGMPKERFSAEFPKEGPSILRIQQVVRGDSAAYFCASSPQQGESYGYTFGSGTRLTVV.

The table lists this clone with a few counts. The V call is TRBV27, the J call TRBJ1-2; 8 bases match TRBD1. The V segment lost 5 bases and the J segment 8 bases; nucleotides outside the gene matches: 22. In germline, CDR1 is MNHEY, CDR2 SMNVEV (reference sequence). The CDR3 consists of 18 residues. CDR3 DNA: TGTGCCAGCAGTCGTCGGTTCCAGACAGGGGACAGTCGGAGCGGCTACACCTTC. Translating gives CASSRRFQTGDSRSGYTF.

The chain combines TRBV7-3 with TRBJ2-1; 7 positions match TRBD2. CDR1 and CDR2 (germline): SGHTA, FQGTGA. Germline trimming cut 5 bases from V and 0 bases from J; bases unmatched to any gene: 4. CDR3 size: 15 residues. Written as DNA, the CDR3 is TGTGCCAGCAGCCTCCGGACTAGCTCCTACAATGAGCAGTTCTTC. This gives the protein CASSLRTSSYNEQFF.

CDR3 sequence reads: CASSSQGKGLNTEAFF. Here the CDR3 DNA reads TGTGCCAGCAGTTCACAGGGAAAGGGTCTGAACACTGAAGCTTTCTTT. This sequence joins TRBV28 and TRBJ1-1; D is perhaps TRBD1 (6 bases). Germline CDR1 MDHEN, CDR2 SYDVKM. This CDR3 contains 16 residues. The V gene lost 4 bases and the J gene lost 0 bases, with 15 bases spanning the gap.

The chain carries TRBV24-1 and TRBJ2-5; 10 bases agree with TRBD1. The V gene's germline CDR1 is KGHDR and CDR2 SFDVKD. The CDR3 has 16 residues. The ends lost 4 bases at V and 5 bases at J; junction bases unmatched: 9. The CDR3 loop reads CATSEKTGGVEETQYF. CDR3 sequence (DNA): TGTGCCACCAGTGAAAAGACAGGGGGCGTGGAGGAGACCCAGTACTTC.

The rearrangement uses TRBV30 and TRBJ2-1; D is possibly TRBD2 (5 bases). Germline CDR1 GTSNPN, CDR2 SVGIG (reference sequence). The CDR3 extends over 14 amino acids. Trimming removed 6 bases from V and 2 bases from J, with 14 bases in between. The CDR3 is CACHPGSPYNEQFF. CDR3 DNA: TGTGCCTGCCACCCTGGGAGCCCCTACAATGAGCAGTTCTTC.

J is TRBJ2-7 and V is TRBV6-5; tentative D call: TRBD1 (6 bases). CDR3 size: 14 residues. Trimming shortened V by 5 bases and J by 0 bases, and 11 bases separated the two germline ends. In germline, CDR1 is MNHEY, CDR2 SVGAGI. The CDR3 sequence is CASSQGPASYEQYF. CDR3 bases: TGTGCCAGCAGTCAGGGGCCGGCCTCCTACGAGCAGTACTTC.

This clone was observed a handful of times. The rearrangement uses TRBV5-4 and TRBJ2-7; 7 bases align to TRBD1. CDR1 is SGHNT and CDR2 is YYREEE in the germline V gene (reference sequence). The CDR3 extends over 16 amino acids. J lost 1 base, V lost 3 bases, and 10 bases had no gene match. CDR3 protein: CASSSIRTGGSYEQYF. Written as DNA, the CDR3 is TGTGCCAGCAGCTCGATACGGACAGGCGGGTCCTACGAGCAGTACTTC.

DNA of the CDR3: TGCGCCAGCAGCCTACAATTAGCGGGAGGGTCAGATACGCAGTATTTT. Translating gives CASSLQLAGGSDTQYF. The chain carries TRBV4-1 and TRBJ2-3; the match to TRBD2 covers 11 bases. The germline CDR1 and CDR2 sequences are MGHRA and YSYEKL. J gave up 4 bases and V 4 bases, and 7 bases lay outside the gene matches. The CDR3 runs 16 residues.

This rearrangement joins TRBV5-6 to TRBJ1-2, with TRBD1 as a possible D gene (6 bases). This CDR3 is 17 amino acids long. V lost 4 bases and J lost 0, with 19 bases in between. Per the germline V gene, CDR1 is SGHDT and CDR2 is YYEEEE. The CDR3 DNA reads TGTGCCAGCAGCAGAACAGTAGGACAGTTATCTAACTATGGCTACACCTTC. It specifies CASSRTVGQLSNYGYTF.

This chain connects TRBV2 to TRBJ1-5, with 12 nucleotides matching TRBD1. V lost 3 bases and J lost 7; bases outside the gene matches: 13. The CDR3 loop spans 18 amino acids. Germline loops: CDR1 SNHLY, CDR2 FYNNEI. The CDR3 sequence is CASSEPGTGGGKYQPQHF. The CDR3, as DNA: TGTGCCAGCAGTGAGCCCGGGACAGGGGGCGGAAAATACCAGCCCCAGCATTTT.

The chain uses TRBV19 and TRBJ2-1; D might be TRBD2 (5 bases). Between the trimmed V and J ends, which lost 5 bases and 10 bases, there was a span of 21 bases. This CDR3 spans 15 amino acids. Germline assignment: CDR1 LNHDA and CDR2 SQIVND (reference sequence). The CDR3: CASSVPGQAGEEQFF. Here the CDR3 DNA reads TGTGCCAGTAGTGTCCCGGGCCAGGCCGGGGAGGAGCAGTTCTTC.

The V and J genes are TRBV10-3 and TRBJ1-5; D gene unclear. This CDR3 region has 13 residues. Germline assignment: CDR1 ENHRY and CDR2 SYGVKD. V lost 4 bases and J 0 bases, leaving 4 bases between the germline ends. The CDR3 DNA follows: TGTGCCATCAGTGTTAGTAGCAATCAGCCCCAGCATTTT. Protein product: CAISVSSNQPQHF.

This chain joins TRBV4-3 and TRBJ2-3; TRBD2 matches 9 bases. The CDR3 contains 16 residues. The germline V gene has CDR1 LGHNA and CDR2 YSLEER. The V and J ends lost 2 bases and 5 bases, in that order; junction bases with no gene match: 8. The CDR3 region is CASSQSVSGSIDTQYF. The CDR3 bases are TGCGCCAGCAGCCAATCTGTTAGCGGGAGTATAGATACGCAGTATTTT.

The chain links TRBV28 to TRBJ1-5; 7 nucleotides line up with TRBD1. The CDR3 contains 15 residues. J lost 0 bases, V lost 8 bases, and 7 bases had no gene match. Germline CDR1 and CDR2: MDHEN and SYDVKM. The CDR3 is CASGTELNSNQPQHF. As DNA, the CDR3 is TGTGCCAGCGGGACAGAACTGAATAGCAATCAGCCCCAGCATTTT. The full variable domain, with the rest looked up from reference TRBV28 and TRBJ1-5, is DVKVTQSSRYLVKRTGEKVFLECVQDMDHENMFWYRQDPGLGLRLIYFSYDVKMKEKGDIPEGYSVSREKKERFSLILESASTNQTSMYLCASGTELNSNQPQHFGDGTRLSIL.

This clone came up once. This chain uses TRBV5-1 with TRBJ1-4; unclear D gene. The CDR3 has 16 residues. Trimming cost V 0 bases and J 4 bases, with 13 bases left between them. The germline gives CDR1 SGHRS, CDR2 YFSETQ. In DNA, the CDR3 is TGCGCCAGCAGCTTGGAATCAAGGAGGAGTAATGAAAAACTGTTTTTT. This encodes CASSLESRRSNEKLFF.

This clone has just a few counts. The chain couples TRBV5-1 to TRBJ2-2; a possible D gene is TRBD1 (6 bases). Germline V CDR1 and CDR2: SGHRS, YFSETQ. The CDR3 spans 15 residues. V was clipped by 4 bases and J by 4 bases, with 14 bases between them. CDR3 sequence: CASSPNRAGTGELFF. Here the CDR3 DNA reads TGCGCCAGCAGCCCCAACAGGGCGGGCACCGGGGAGCTGTTTTTT.

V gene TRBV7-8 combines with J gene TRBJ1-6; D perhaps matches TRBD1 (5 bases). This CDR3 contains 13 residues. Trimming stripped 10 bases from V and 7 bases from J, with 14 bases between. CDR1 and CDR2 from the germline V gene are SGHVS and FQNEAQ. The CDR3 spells CANSRDLNSPLHF. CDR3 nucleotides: TGTGCCAACTCGCGGGACTTAAATTCACCCCTCCACTTT.

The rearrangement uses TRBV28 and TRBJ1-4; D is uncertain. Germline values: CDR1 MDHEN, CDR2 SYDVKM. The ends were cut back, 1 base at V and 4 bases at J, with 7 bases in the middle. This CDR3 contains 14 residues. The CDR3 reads CASSLLARNEKLFF. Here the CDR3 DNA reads TGTGCCAGCAGTTTATTGGCTCGTAATGAAAAACTGTTTTTT.

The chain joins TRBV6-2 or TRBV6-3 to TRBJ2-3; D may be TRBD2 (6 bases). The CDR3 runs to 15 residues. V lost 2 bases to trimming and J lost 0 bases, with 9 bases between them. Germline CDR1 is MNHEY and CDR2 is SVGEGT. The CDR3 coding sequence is TGTGCCAGCAGTTACATGGGACTCAGCACAGATACGCAGTATTTT. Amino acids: CASSYMGLSTDTQYF.

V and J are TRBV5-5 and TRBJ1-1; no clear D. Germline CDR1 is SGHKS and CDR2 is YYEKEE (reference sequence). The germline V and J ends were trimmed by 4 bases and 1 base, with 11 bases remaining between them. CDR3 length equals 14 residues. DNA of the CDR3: TGTGCCAGCAGCCGGGGTCGGTGGAACACTGAAGCTTTCTTT. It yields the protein CASSRGRWNTEAFF.

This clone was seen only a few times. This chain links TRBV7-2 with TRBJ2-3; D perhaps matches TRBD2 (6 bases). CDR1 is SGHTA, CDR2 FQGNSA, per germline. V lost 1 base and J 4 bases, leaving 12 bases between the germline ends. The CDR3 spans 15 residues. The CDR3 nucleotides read TGTGCCAGCAGCTTAGTACCCGGAGGGCCAGATACGCAGTATTTT. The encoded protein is CASSLVPGGPDTQYF. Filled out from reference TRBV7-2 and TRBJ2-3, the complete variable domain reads GAGVSQSPSNKVTEKGKDVELRCDPISGHTALYWYRQSLGQGLEFLIYFQGNSAPDKSGLPSDRFSAERTGGSVSTLTIQRTQQEDSAVYLCASSLVPGGPDTQYFGPGTRLTVL.

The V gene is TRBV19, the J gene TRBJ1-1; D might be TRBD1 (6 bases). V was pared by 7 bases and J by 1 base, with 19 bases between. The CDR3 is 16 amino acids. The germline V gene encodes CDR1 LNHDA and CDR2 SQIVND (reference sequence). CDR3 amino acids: CASKGVLSTGNTEAFF. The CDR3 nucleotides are TGTGCCAGTAAGGGGGTTCTGTCGACAGGGAACACTGAAGCTTTCTTT.